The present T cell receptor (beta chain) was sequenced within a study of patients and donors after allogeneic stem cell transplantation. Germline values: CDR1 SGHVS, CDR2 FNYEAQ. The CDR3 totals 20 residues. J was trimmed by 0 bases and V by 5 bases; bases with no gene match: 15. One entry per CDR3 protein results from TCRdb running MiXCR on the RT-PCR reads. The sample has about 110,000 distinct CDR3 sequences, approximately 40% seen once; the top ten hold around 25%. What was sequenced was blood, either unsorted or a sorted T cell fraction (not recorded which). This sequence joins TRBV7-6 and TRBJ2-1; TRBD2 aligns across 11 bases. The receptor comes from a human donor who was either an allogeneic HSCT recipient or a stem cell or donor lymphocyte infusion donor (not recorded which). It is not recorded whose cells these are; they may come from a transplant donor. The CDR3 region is CASSIRLGTSGTSSYNEQFF. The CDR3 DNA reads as TGTGCCAGCAGCATCCGCCTCGGGACTAGCGGAACCAGCTCCTACAATGAGCAGTTCTTC.